This is a list of T cell receptor beta chains from one sample in a study of cytomegalovirus exposure and HLA in healthy donors. Generated by immunoSEQ multiplex PCR, the TCRdb table keeps only in-frame clones and is missing some. The top ten hold under 8% of the sample, which has 100,000 or so clones, 60% to 70% seen once. Source material: PBMCs. Receptor source: a young woman in good health and CMV-seronegative. The CDR3 runs from the conserved cysteine through the conserved F or W. A D gene is named only where the DNA matches it firmly. Size tells how often a clone was seen (once, few, many) or the class of an expanded clone, and some rows leave it out.

>17|.|few|TRBJ2-1|TRBV19
TGTGCCAGTAGTATTAGGGTGGTAGCGGAAGGGGTCAATGAGCAGTTCTTC
CASSIRVVAEGVNEQFF
>12|.|few|TRBJ1-1|TRBV27
TGTGCCAGCAGCTCGGGGGTGCAACGAGCTTTCTTT
CASSSGVQRAFF
>14|.|.|TRBJ1-1|TRBV7-9
TGTGCCAGCAGCACATCCTGGCAGGGCCCTGAAGCTTTCTTT
CASSTSWQGPEAFF
>14|.|.|TRBJ2-7|TRBV11-2
TGTGCCAGCAGCTTAAATATTGCCCAGGGCGAGCAGTACTTC
CASSLNIAQGEQYF
>14|TRBD1|.|TRBJ1-5|TRBV6-5
TGTGCCAGCAGGCGTACAGGGGGGAATCAGCCCCAGCATTTT
CASRRTGGNQPQHF
>15|TRBD1|.|TRBJ1-4|TRBV25-1
TGTGCCAGCAGTGCTCCAGGGGGCGGGCATGAAAAACTGTTTTTT
CASSAPGGGHEKLFF
>14|.|.|TRBJ2-3|TRBV6-1
TGTGCCAGCGGAAAGACAGATAGCACAGATACGCAGTATTTT
CASGKTDSTDTQYF
>14|TRBD1|.|TRBJ2-2|TRBV29-1
TGCAGCGTTGGGACAGGGGGCGAAGGCGGGGAGCTGTTTTTT
CSVGTGGEGGELFF
>14|.|.|TRBJ1-1|TRBV5-1
TGCGCCAGCAGCTTAGGACAGATGAACACTGAAGCTTTCTTT
CASSLGQMNTEAFF
>11|.|.|TRBJ1-2|TRBV6-5
TGTGCCAGCAGTCGCGGGTATGGCTACACCTTC
CASSRGYGYTF
>16|.|.|TRBJ2-2|TRBV19
TGTGCCAGTAGGCTATATAGGGGCGCTAACACCGGGGAGCTGTTTTTT
CASRLYRGANTGELFF
>15|.|.|TRBJ2-1|TRBV6-6
TGTGCCAGCAGCTACTGGGGAAAGACGAGGGATGAGCAGTTCTTC
CASSYWGKTRDEQFF
>13|.|.|TRBJ1-1|TRBV5-1
TGCGCCAGCAGCGACGGGGGACGCTCTGAAGCTTTCTTT
CASSDGGRSEAFF
>13|.|few|TRBJ1-1|TRBV6-1
TGTGCCAGCAGTGAAGGACAGAACACTGAAGCTTTCTTT
CASSEGQNTEAFF
>15|.|.|TRBJ2-7|TRBV4-1
TGCGCCAGCAGCCAAGTAAAGGGGGTTAGTTACGAGCAGTACTTC
CASSQVKGVSYEQYF
>15|TRBD1|.|TRBJ1-5|TRBV2
TGTGCCAGCAGCGGGACAGGGGGTAGCAATCAGCCCCAGCATTTT
CASSGTGGSNQPQHF
>16|.|.|TRBJ2-2|TRBV18
TGTGCCAGCTCACACGGATCGGGAGTTAACACCGGGGAGCTGTTTTTT
CASSHGSGVNTGELFF
>11|.|.|TRBJ2-5|TRBV29-1
TGCAGCGTTGCCACACAAGAGACCCAGTACTTC
CSVATQETQYF
>14|TRBD1|few|TRBJ1-2|TRBV6-1
TGTGCCAGCAGTGAATCAGGGGGGAGGTATGGCTACACCTTC
CASSESGGRYGYTF
>19|.|few|TRBJ2-7|TRBV7-2
TGTGCCAGCAGCTTAAGGGGTAACCTTGGGACTGTAGTCCGGAACGAGCAGTACTTC
CASSLRGNLGTVVRNEQYF
>17|.|.|TRBJ2-1|TRBV23-1
TGCGCCAGCAGTCAACGGACAGCCGCTAGTATCGTGGATGAGCAGTTCTTC
CASSQRTAASIVDEQFF
>16|.|few|TRBJ1-1|TRBV6-4
TGTGCCAGCAGTGACCTCGGATTGGGGGGTCGGACTGAAGCTTTCTTT
CASSDLGLGGRTEAFF
>15|TRBD1|few|TRBJ2-2|TRBV6-1
TGTGCCAGCAGAGGACAGGCTAGTTACACCGGGGAGCTGTTTTTT
CASRGQASYTGELFF
>13|.|.|TRBJ2-7|TRBV5-6
TGTGCCAGCAGCTCCCAGGGAAAATACGAGCAGTACTTC
CASSSQGKYEQYF
>14|TRBD1|.|TRBJ1-1|TRBV27
TGTGCCAGCATGGCGACAGGGGGGAACACTGAAGCTTTCTTT
CASMATGGNTEAFF
>14|.|few|TRBJ2-6|TRBV27
TGTGCCAGCAGCAGCGTGGGGCTTCGAAACGTCCTGACTTTC
CASSSVGLRNVLTF
>14|.|.|TRBJ1-2|TRBV18
TGTGCCAGCTCACCTTCGGGAGAGGGCGGCGGCTACACCTTC
CASSPSGEGGGYTF
>13|.|few|TRBJ1-5|TRBV27
TGTGCCAGCAGTTTACAGTCCAATCAGCCCCAGCATTTT
CASSLQSNQPQHF